Given below is one T cell receptor (beta chain) in context. These data are taken from a study of control samples from healthy donors and cancer patients. Per germline, CDR1 GTSNPN and CDR2 SVGIG (reference sequence). Trimming left V 0 bases short and J 6 bases short, with 11 bases between. This CDR3 is built from 13 residues. Repertoires were generated with immunoSEQ multiplex PCR, while TCRdb's copy carries only in-frame clones and drops some. The table includes roughly 88,000 clones, just under 85% detected once. The chain has TRBV30 and TRBJ1-2, with D unclear. Input material: blood. The sequence came from a man in his thirties or forties in good health. The CDR3 sequence is CAWSVRRRDGYTF. In nucleotides, the CDR3 is TGTGCCTGGAGTGTGAGGAGGAGGGATGGCTACACCTTC.